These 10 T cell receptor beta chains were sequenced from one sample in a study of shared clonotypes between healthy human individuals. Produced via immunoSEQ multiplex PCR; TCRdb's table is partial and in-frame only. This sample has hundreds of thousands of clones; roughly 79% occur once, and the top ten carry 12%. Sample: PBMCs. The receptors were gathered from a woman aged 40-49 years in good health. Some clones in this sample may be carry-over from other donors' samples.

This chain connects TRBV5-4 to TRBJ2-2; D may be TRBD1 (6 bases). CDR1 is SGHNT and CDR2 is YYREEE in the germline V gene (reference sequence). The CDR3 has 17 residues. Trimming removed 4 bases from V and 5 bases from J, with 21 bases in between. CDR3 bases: TGTGCCAGCAGCCAGGCACGGGCAGGACAGAATACCGGGGAGCTGTTTTTT. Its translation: CASSQARAGQNTGELFF.

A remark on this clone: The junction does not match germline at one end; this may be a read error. The chain's CDR3 is CANSLVGRHNGYTF. The CDR3 region has the DNA TGTGCCAACAGCTTAGTCGGACGACATAATGGCTACACCTTC. The chain employs TRBV7-9 and TRBJ1-2, with D unresolved. CDR3 size: 14 residues. Germline V gene sequence: CDR1 SEHNR, CDR2 FQNEAQ (reference sequence).

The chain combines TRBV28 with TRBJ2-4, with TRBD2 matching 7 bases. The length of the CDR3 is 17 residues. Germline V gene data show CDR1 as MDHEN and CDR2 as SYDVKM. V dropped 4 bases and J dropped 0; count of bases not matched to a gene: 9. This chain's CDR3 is CASSSLAGPLAKNIQYF. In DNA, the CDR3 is TGTGCCAGCAGTTCGTTAGCGGGCCCGCTAGCCAAAAACATTCAGTACTTC.

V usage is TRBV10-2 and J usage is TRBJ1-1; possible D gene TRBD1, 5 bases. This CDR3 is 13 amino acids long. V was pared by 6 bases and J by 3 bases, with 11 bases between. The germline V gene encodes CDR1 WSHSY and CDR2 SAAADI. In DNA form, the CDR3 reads TGCGCCAGCAGCAGGGATACATACACTGAAGCTTTCTTT. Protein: CASSRDTYTEAFF.

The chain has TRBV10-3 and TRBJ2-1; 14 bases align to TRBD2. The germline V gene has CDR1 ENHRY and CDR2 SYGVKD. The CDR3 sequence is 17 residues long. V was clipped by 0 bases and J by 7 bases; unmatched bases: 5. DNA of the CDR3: TGTGCCATCAGTGAGTCTATGGGGACTAGCGGGAGAAATGAGCAGTTCTTC. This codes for CAISESMGTSGRNEQFF.

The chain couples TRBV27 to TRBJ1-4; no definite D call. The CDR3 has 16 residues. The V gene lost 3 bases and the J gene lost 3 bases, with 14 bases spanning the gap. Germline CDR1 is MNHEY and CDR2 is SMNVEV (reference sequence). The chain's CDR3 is CASSLSRRTPNEKLFF. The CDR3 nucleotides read TGTGCCAGCAGTTTGTCCAGGCGGACTCCTAATGAAAAACTGTTTTTT.

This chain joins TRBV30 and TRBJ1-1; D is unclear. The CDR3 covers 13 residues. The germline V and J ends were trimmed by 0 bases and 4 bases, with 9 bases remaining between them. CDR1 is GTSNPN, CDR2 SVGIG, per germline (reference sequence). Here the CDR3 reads CAWSVDLGTEAFF. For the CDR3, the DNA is TGTGCCTGGAGTGTAGACTTGGGCACTGAAGCTTTCTTT. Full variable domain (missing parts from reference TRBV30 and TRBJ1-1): SQTIHQWPATLVQPVGSPLSLECTVEGTSNPNLYWYRQAAGRGLQLLFYSVGIGQISSEVPQNLSASRPQDRQFILSSKKLLLSDSGFYLCAWSVDLGTEAFFGQGTRLTVV.

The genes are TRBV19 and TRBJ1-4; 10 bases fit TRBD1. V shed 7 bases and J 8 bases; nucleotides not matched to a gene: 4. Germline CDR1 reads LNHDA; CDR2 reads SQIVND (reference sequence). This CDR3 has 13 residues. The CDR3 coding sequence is TGTGCCAGTACGGGACAGGGGAAAGAAAAACTGTTTTTT. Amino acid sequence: CASTGQGKEKLFF.

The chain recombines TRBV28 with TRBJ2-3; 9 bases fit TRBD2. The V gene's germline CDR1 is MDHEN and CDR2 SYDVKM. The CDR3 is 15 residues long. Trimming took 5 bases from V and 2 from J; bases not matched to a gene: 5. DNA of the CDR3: TGTGCCAGCAGTCAGACTAGCGGACTCACAGATACGCAGTATTTT. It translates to CASSQTSGLTDTQYF.

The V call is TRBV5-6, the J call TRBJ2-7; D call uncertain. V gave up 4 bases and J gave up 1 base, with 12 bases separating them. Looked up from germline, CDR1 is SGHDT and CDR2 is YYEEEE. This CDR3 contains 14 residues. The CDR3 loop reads CASSLVGSSYEQYF. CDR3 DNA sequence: TGTGCCAGCAGCCTGGTGGGCAGTTCCTACGAGCAGTACTTC. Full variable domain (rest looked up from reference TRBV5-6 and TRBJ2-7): DAGVTQSPTHLIKTRGQQVTLRCSPKSGHDTVSWYQQALGQGPQFIFQYYEEEERQRGNFPDRFSGHQFPNYSSELNVNALLLGDSALYLCASSLVGSSYEQYFGPGTRLTVT.